This TCR beta chain was sequenced during a study of vaccination and CD4 T cells after COVID-19. Study information: Each enrolled participant received a two-dose regimen of either BNT162b2 or mRNA-1273 vaccine. For post-vaccine samples, collection took place a median roughly 76 days after dose two, ranging from 14 to 241.

This sample's treatment: roughly nine-day PBMC culture with coronavirus spike peptide pools or control peptides (ViraFEST assay). According to the study, CD4+ T cells from the unexposed donor were gathered ahead of the COVID-19 pandemic (2011-2018). TCRs were sequenced by ViraFEST after antigen-specific T cells had been expanded with peptide pools. On days 3 and 7, half the medium was swapped for fresh IL-2-containing medium. Points on this clonotype: What it recognizes is unknown.

Sequencing of DNA taken from cultured CD4+ T cells relied on the Oncomine TCR Beta short-read assay. TCRdb redid the calling of the PCR reads with MiXCR, one entry per CDR3 protein. Of 3,500 to 5,000 distinct CDR3 sequences in the sample, roughly 63% are singletons; the top ten hold around 33%. The V and J ends lost 5 bases and 4 bases respectively, with 18 bases between them. The germline V gene has CDR1 DFQATT and CDR2 SNEGSKA (reference sequence). The CDR3 spans 15 residues. The chain is built from TRBV20-1 and TRBJ1-5; TRBD1 is a possible D gene (5 bases). The TCR sequence derives from a human donor in good health. The sequencing input was CD4+ T cells from blood, cultured in vitro. The DNA for the CDR3 is TGCAGTGCTCGAGTCGGGACGCTGGGGAATCAGCCCCAGCATTTT. Amino acid sequence: CSARVGTLGNQPQHF.